A selection of T cell receptor beta chains follows, all from one sample in a study of CD8+CD57+ T cells in acquired aplastic anemia. Each CDR3 protein gets one entry after TCRdb re-called the reads with MiXCR. Among roughly 51,000 distinct CDR3 sequences, around 69% were seen once, and the ten largest hold about a third. Sequencing was done on a sample of sorted CD4+, CD8+, or CD8+CD57+ T cells (not recorded which) from PBMCs. The source of these receptors is a human donor in good health, serving as a control. CDR3s include the opening cysteine and the closing phenylalanine or tryptophan. Fields, in order: D gene, J gene, clone size, V gene, CDR3 DNA, CDR3 protein. D genes are given only for firm matches. Size values are once, few and many counts, or a class for expanded clones, and some rows have none.

TRBD1 | TRBJ1-2 | once | TRBV12-3/TRBV12-4 | TGTGCCAGCAGCCGGACAGGGTTTGATGGCTACACCTTC | CASSRTGFDGYTF
- | TRBJ1-5 | - | TRBV24-1 | TGTGCCACCAGTGTAAGTAGTAGCAATCAGCCCCAGCATTTT | CATSVSSSNQPQHF
- | TRBJ2-3 | - | TRBV25-1 | TGTGCCAGCAGCCCCCCAGGGGATACGCAGTATTTT | CASSPPGDTQYF
TRBD1 | TRBJ2-7 | - | TRBV10-3 | TGTGCCATCAGGGGAACCGGGACAGGCTACGAGCAGTACTTC | CAIRGTGTGYEQYF
TRBD1 | TRBJ1-6 | - | TRBV7-3 | TGTGCCAGCAGCGACAGGGCGAATGATAATTCACCCCTCCACTTT | CASSDRANDNSPLHF
- | TRBJ1-5 | - | TRBV7-9 | TGTGCCAGCAGCTTATTGGCGAGGGGTCAGCCCCAGCATTTT | CASSLLARGQPQHF
- | TRBJ1-1 | medium-sized | TRBV7-2 | TGTGCCAGCAGCTTATCGTCAGTGGCTGAAGCTTTCTTT | CASSLSSVAEAFF
- | TRBJ1-6 | once | TRBV15 | TGTGCCACCAGCAAAGGAAGCTCCTATAATTCACCCCTCCACTTT | CATSKGSSYNSPLHF
TRBD2 | TRBJ2-3 | - | TRBV15 | TGCGCCACCAGCAGAGCGACTAGCGGGTGGGATACGCAGTATTTT | CATSRATSGWDTQYF
- | TRBJ2-7 | - | TRBV7-9 | TGTGCCCCGGGGCAGGGCTCCTACGAGCAGTACTTC | CAPGQGSYEQYF
- | TRBJ2-7 | - | TRBV20-1 | TGCAGTGCTAACGCGAAGTCCTACGAGCAGTACTTC | CSANAKSYEQYF
TRBD2 | TRBJ2-7 | - | TRBV2 | TGTGCCAGCAGTTTGACTAGCGGGAGTGGTTACGAGCAGTACTTC | CASSLTSGSGYEQYF
- | TRBJ2-5 | many | TRBV12-3/TRBV12-4 | TGTGCCAGCAGTCCCGGGTGGATTTTGGACGGGGATTTCGAGACCCAGTACTTC | CASSPGWILDGDFETQYF
TRBD2 | TRBJ2-3 | many | TRBV7-9 | TGTGCCAGCAGCTCAGAGACTAGCGAGAGCACAGATACGCAGTATTTT | CASSSETSESTDTQYF
- | TRBJ1-1 | - | TRBV7-6 | TGTGCCAGCAGCGCTACATGGGACACTGAAGCTTTCTTT | CASSATWDTEAFF
- | TRBJ1-2 | - | TRBV7-2 | TGTGCCAGCAGCTTTTTGACAGCGCCCTATGGCTACACCTTC | CASSFLTAPYGYTF
- | TRBJ2-7 | - | TRBV29-1 | TGCAGCGTTGGCGCGGGCTTGGAGCAGTACTTC | CSVGAGLEQYF
- | TRBJ2-7 | - | TRBV10-3 | TGTGCCATCAGTGAGTCAGGGAGAGCATACGAGCAGTACTTC | CAISESGRAYEQYF
- | TRBJ2-7 | - | TRBV15 | TGTGCCACCAGCAGAGCCGGGACACCTACCTACGAGCAGTACTTC | CATSRAGTPTYEQYF
TRBD2 | TRBJ2-7 | - | TRBV25-1 | TGTGCCAGCAGCCAAGGGGCTAGCGGCTCCTACGAGCAGTACTTC | CASSQGASGSYEQYF
TRBD2 | TRBJ2-3 | - | TRBV20-1 | TGCAGTGCTAGAGAACAAGCGGGGGCCCGCACAGATACGCAGTATTTT | CSAREQAGARTDTQYF
- | TRBJ2-5 | - | TRBV15 | TGTGCCAGCAGCGTAGGGGCGGGGGCCCAAGAGACCCAGTACTTC | CASSVGAGAQETQYF
- | TRBJ2-7 | - | TRBV24-1 | TGTGCCACCAGTGAAGCGTCGAGTCAACCCTACGAGCAGTACTTC | CATSEASSQPYEQYF
TRBD1 | TRBJ2-5 | few | TRBV6-1 | TGTGCCAGCAGTGAAGGGACAGGGCAAGAGACCCAGTACTTC | CASSEGTGQETQYF